The rows below give T cell receptor beta chains drawn from one sample of a study of blood T cell repertoires in COVID-19. Some clones are missing from TCRdb's copy, which holds only in-frame ones; the method was immunoSEQ multiplex PCR. The sample includes some 80,000 clones, roughly four fifths seen only once; the top ten take roughly 9%. Sequenced: peripheral blood. The source is a human donor in a cohort sampled during active COVID-19. Each CDR3 is given with its conserved first and last residue. A D gene is named only where the DNA matches it firmly. A row's size may be missing; if present it is once, few, many or a size class.

>TRBJ1-2|TRBV28|-|-
TGTGCCAGCAGTTTAGGGGGCGCCTATGGCTACACCTTC
CASSLGGAYGYTF
>TRBJ1-2|TRBV7-8|-|-
TGTGCCAGCGGGTCAGGCTCTTTCTATGGCTACACCTTC
CASGSGSFYGYTF
>TRBJ2-7|TRBV4-1|-|-
TGCGCCAGCAGCCAAGAACGGTCCACGGGGTACGAGCAGTACTTC
CASSQERSTGYEQYF
>TRBJ1-1|TRBV28|-|-
TGTGCCAGCAAAGGGGGTGAAGCTTTCTTT
CASKGGEAFF
>TRBJ1-3|TRBV7-8|-|-
TGTGCCAGCAGCCTCACAGGAGGGGTCCTAAACACCATATATTTT
CASSLTGGVLNTIYF
>TRBJ1-1|TRBV7-8|-|TRBD1
TGTGCCAGCAGCCCTACCGGGACAGGGGGCACTGAAGCTTTCTTT
CASSPTGTGGTEAFF
>TRBJ2-2|TRBV9|-|-
TGTGCCAGCAGCGTCCTTGGGGGCGGGAGCTCCGGGGAGCTGTTTTTT
CASSVLGGGSSGELFF
>TRBJ2-1|TRBV5-4|-|TRBD2
TGTGCCAGCAGCGCCGGGGGGGCGTACGGAAATGAGCAGTTCTTC
CASSAGGAYGNEQFF
>TRBJ2-2|TRBV7-3|few|TRBD2
TGTGCCAGCAGCTTATTTCCACTAGCGGGAGAGACCGGGGAGCTGTTTTTT
CASSLFPLAGETGELFF
>TRBJ2-7|TRBV28|once|TRBD1
TGTGCCAGCAGTTTACTGGACAGGGGGGTCCACGAGCAGTACTTC
CASSLLDRGVHEQYF
>TRBJ2-2|TRBV7-9|-|-
TGTGCCAGCAGCTTAGATTCCCGTTCGAACACCGGGGAGCTGTTTTTT
CASSLDSRSNTGELFF
>TRBJ1-2|TRBV5-1|-|-
TGCGCCAGCAGCTTGTTTCAGCAGGGGCTTGGCTACACCTTC
CASSLFQQGLGYTF
>TRBJ1-4|TRBV7-9|once|TRBD1
TGTGCCAGCAGCCCAACGCAGGGGGCAAAACTGTTTTTT
CASSPTQGAKLFF
>TRBJ2-7|TRBV4-1|-|-
TGCGCCAGCAGCCAAGATGGGGGGGACCGGGGGCAGGTCGACGAGCAGTACTTC
CASSQDGGDRGQVDEQYF
>TRBJ2-1|TRBV5-1|-|TRBD2
TGCGCCAGCAGTCCTGGACTAGCGGGTTTCTCCTACAATGAGCAGTTCTTC
CASSPGLAGFSYNEQFF